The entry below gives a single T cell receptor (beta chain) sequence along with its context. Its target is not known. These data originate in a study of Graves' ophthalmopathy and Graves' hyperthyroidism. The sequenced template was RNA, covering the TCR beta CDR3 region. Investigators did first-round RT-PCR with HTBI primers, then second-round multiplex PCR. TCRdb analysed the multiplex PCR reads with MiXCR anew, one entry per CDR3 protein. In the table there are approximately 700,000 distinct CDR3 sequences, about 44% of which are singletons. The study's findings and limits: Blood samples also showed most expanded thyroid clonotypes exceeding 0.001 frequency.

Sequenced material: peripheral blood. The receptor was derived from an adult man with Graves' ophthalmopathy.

The chain's CDR3 is CASSRRTGREWAEAFF. Written as DNA, the CDR3 is TGTGCCAGCAGCCGTCGGACAGGGAGGGAGTGGGCTGAAGCTTTCTTT. The J gene is TRBJ1-1, the V gene TRBV5-5; 8 bases agree with TRBD1. This CDR3 contains 16 residues. Trimming took 4 bases from V and 6 from J; bases not matched to a gene: 14. Germline values: CDR1 SGHKS, CDR2 YYEKEE (reference sequence).